These T cell receptor beta chains were read from a single sample in a study of blood T cell repertoires in COVID-19. Sequencing was performed with immunoSEQ multiplex PCR; in TCRdb, only in-frame clones are kept and a portion is missing. Of about 270,000 clones listed, roughly 86% were seen once; the top ten hold around 1%. Specimen: PBMCs or T cells enriched from blood (not recorded which). The receptors derive from a woman aged 25 to 39 who had recovered from COVID-19. Both conserved end residues are part of each CDR3. A D gene is named only where the DNA matches it firmly. Where a row states a size, it is once, few, many or the class of an expanded clone; other rows omit it.

clone_size d_call j_call v_call cdr3_aa cdr3_nt
- - TRBJ2-7 TRBV30 CAWSFPLGSPYF TGTGCCTGGAGTTTCCCCCTTGGTAGCCCGTACTTC
once - TRBJ2-2 TRBV27 CASSFLAGELFF TGTGCCAGCAGTTTCCTTGCCGGGGAGCTGTTTTTT
- - TRBJ1-4 TRBV6-6 CASSYSRGDEKLFF TGTGCCAGCAGTTACAGCAGGGGTGATGAAAAACTGTTTTTT
- - TRBJ2-1 TRBV7-9 CASSLSTSILNEQFF TGTGCCAGCAGCTTGTCTACTAGCATATTGAATGAGCAGTTCTTC
- TRBD1 TRBJ2-7 TRBV6-6 CASSHDRAAPYEQYF TGTGCCAGCAGTCACGACAGGGCGGCCCCCTACGAGCAGTACTTC
- - TRBJ2-7 TRBV28 CASSFAGGLYEQYF TGTGCCAGCAGTTTCGCAGGGGGACTCTACGAGCAGTACTTC
few - TRBJ2-7 TRBV6-5 CASRAGTLYYEQYF TGTGCCAGCAGGGCCGGGACATTGTACTACGAGCAGTACTTC
- - TRBJ2-1 TRBV30 CAWSRGAISSYNEQFF TGTGCCTGGAGTCGGGGGGCGATTAGCTCCTACAATGAGCAGTTCTTC
once TRBD1 TRBJ2-3 TRBV19 CASSGTVSTDTQYF TGTGCCAGTAGTGGGACAGTTAGCACAGATACGCAGTATTTT
- - TRBJ1-5 TRBV4-3 CASSQDRRALWPQHF TGCGCCAGCAGCCAAGACCGCAGGGCCCTATGGCCCCAGCATTTT
- TRBD2 TRBJ2-5 TRBV19 CASRREGSPQETQYF TGTGCCAGTAGAAGGGAGGGGTCCCCACAAGAGACCCAGTACTTC
- TRBD2 TRBJ2-7 TRBV20-1 CSASGTSGGVLSYEQYF TGCAGTGCTAGTGGGACTAGCGGGGGGGTCCTTTCCTACGAGCAGTACTTC
- - TRBJ1-2 TRBV5-6 CASSRRGGNYGYTF TGTGCCAGCAGCCGCCGGGGGGGTAACTATGGCTACACCTTC
- - TRBJ2-2 TRBV27 CASSFGGTGELFF TGTGCCAGCAGTTTCGGGGGAACCGGGGAGCTGTTTTTT
- TRBD2 TRBJ2-3 TRBV9 CASSLRAGGPSDTQYF TGTGCCAGCAGCCTACGAGCGGGAGGGCCCTCAGATACGCAGTATTTT
- - TRBJ1-6 TRBV27 CASSRLNNSPLHF TGTGCCAGCAGTCGGTTGAACAATTCACCCCTCCACTTT
- - TRBJ2-1 TRBV30 CAWNGYSSYNEQFF TGTGCCTGGAACGGTTATAGCTCCTACAATGAGCAGTTCTTC
- - TRBJ2-1 TRBV9 CASARDLPLGEQFF TGTGCCAGCGCCCGGGACTTGCCGTTGGGGGAGCAGTTCTTC
- - TRBJ1-1 TRBV7-9 CASSQARGTFF TGTGCCAGCAGCCAGGCCCGGGGGACTTTCTTT
- TRBD2 TRBJ2-7 TRBV30 CAWGGTSSQYF TGTGCCTGGGGCGGGACTAGTAGTCAGTACTTC
- - TRBJ1-4 TRBV6-5 CASSSPPQWKLFF TGTGCCAGCAGCTCCCCTCCCCAGTGGAAACTGTTTTTT
- TRBD2 TRBJ2-3 TRBV9 CASSVVPTVGTSGTARQYF TGTGCCAGCAGCGTAGTGCCCACCGTTGGGACTAGCGGGACCGCGCGGCAGTATTTT
- TRBD1 TRBJ1-2 TRBV28 CASSLLDRGHLGYTF TGTGCCAGCAGTCTTCTGGACAGGGGGCATTTGGGCTACACCTTC
- - TRBJ1-1 TRBV30 CAWSPRMDTEAFF TGTGCCTGGAGTCCGAGAATGGACACTGAAGCTTTCTTT
- - TRBJ2-3 TRBV29-1 CSVPGLADTQYF TGCAGCGTCCCCGGCCTAGCGGATACGCAGTATTTT
once TRBD1 TRBJ1-4 TRBV18 CASSPPGQVREKLFF TGTGCCAGCTCACCACCCGGACAGGTTCGGGAAAAACTGTTTTTT
- TRBD1 TRBJ2-3 TRBV5-1 CASSPPRTGVSADTQYF TGCGCCAGCAGCCCGCCTAGGACAGGGGTTTCCGCAGATACGCAGTATTTT
- - TRBJ2-1 TRBV30 CACHGLKGGARNEQFF TGTGCCTGCCACGGACTCAAGGGGGGGGCGCGAAATGAGCAGTTCTTC
- - TRBJ2-7 TRBV28 CASSWEVSYEQYF TGTGCCAGCAGTTGGGAGGTCTCCTACGAGCAGTACTTC
few - TRBJ1-1 TRBV18 CASSPNQLPNTEAFF TGTGCCAGCTCACCAAACCAGTTACCGAACACTGAAGCTTTCTTT
- - TRBJ1-2 TRBV24-1 CATSDIRRGVYGYTF TGTGCCACCAGTGATATCCGCAGGGGAGTCTATGGCTACACCTTC
few TRBD1 TRBJ1-5 TRBV28 CASSSRQGVGQPQHF TGTGCCAGCAGTTCGAGACAGGGGGTCGGACAGCCCCAGCATTTT
- TRBD1 TRBJ1-2 TRBV9 CASSTHRGGYTF TGTGCCAGCAGCACGCACAGGGGTGGCTACACCTTC
- - TRBJ2-3 TRBV13 CASSGGLAGTTDTQYF TGTGCCAGCTCAGGGGGATTAGCGGGAACCACAGATACGCAGTATTTT
- - TRBJ2-7 TRBV7-6 CASSRRDTSSYEQYF TGTGCCAGCAGCCGTCGGGACACCAGCTCCTACGAGCAGTACTTC
few - TRBJ1-4 TRBV5-1 CASSSGHGNEKLFF TGCGCCAGCAGCTCCGGACACGGAAATGAAAAACTGTTTTTT
few - TRBJ1-2 TRBV28 CASSSSVLYGYTF TGTGCCAGCAGTAGTTCAGTGTTATATGGCTACACCTTC
- TRBD1 TRBJ1-1 TRBV19 CASSTPSGTGFLNTEAFF TGTGCCAGTAGTACACCCTCCGGGACAGGCTTTTTGAACACTGAAGCTTTCTTT
- - TRBJ2-7 TRBV7-9 CASSPRPSYEQYF TGTGCCAGCAGCCCCAGGCCCTCCTACGAGCAGTACTTC
once - TRBJ2-3 TRBV27 CASSLSIPSGTDTQYF TGTGCCAGCAGTTTATCGATCCCCTCCGGGACAGATACGCAGTATTTT
- - TRBJ2-2 TRBV6-2/TRBV6-3 CASSYGTPNTGELFF TGTGCCAGCAGTTACGGCACACCGAACACCGGGGAGCTGTTTTTT
- - TRBJ2-5 TRBV10-3 CAISATGQETQYF TGTGCCATCAGTGCTACAGGCCAAGAGACCCAGTACTTC
- TRBD1 TRBJ1-1 TRBV23-1 CASSQSEDRGKEAFF TGCGCCAGCAGTCAATCTGAGGACAGGGGAAAGGAAGCTTTCTTT
- TRBD1 TRBJ1-2 TRBV24-1 CATSETGGSKNYGYTF TGTGCCACCAGTGAAACAGGGGGCTCCAAGAACTATGGCTACACCTTC
- TRBD2 TRBJ2-1 TRBV9 CASSPRGGKEDEQFF TGTGCCAGCAGCCCCCGGGGGGGGAAAGAAGATGAGCAGTTCTTC
once - TRBJ2-1 TRBV5-1 CASSLTPRGGEQFF TGCGCCAGCTCCCTGACTCCGCGGGGCGGTGAGCAGTTCTTC
once - TRBJ1-1 TRBV28 CASSEPPGANTEAFF TGTGCCAGCAGTGAACCCCCAGGGGCAAACACTGAAGCTTTCTTT
- TRBD1 TRBJ1-5 TRBV2 CASSEETGLLQPQHF TGTGCCAGCAGTGAGGAGACAGGGCTTCTCCAGCCCCAGCATTTT
- TRBD2 TRBJ2-1 TRBV9 CASSRSGAGVGEQFF TGTGCCAGCAGCCGGTCCGGGGCGGGGGTAGGTGAGCAGTTCTTC
- - TRBJ1-1 TRBV20-1 CSASEGSWTEAFF TGCAGTGCTAGTGAGGGGAGTTGGACTGAAGCTTTCTTT
once TRBD1 TRBJ2-2 TRBV25-1 CASSEYGTGGTGELFF TGTGCCAGCAGTGAATATGGGACAGGGGGGACCGGGGAGCTGTTTTTT
- TRBD2 TRBJ2-1 TRBV15 CATSSRTSRWGEQFF TGTGCCACCAGCAGTAGGACTAGCAGGTGGGGTGAGCAGTTCTTC